This is a list of T cell receptor beta chains from one sample in a study of human T cells and chemical hapten exposure. A single record per CDR3 protein comes from TCRdb applying MiXCR to the RACE reads. Among 300,000 to 450,000 distinct CDR3 sequences listed, 4.5% to 5.5% were seen once. Source: whole blood, taken in connection with sensitization to the hapten diphenylcyclopropenone (DPC). The receptors here all came from a woman aged 45-65 years with alopecia areata. Some clones in this sample may be carry-over from other donors' samples. Each CDR3 is given with its conserved first and last residue. Fields, in order: J gene, V gene, clone size, D gene, CDR3 DNA, CDR3 protein. The D gene is left open where the match is weak. Part of the rows lack a size; the others show once, few, many or a class for expanded clones.

TRBJ1-5,TRBV24-1,few,-,TGTGCCACCAGTTGGGGTAGCAATCAGCCCCAGCATTTT,CATSWGSNQPQHF
TRBJ1-1,TRBV4-2,-,TRBD1,TGTGCCAGCAGCCAGGGGACAGGGGGCGAAAACACTGAAGCTTTCTTT,CASSQGTGGENTEAFF
TRBJ2-3,TRBV27,few,-,TGTGCCAGCAGTTTATTCCCTAGCACAGATACGCAGTATTTT,CASSLFPSTDTQYF
TRBJ1-2,TRBV10-3,-,-,TGTGCCATCGCTAGTCCGTCCGGTTCTAACTATGGCTACACCTTC,CAIASPSGSNYGYTF
TRBJ1-2,TRBV19,many,-,TGTGCCAGTACCCTAAGAAGGGGTGCGAGCTACACCTTC,CASTLRRGASYTF
TRBJ2-5,TRBV5-6,many,-,TGTGCCAGCAGCTTGGAGCCTAGCGAACAAGAGACCCAGTACTTC,CASSLEPSEQETQYF
TRBJ2-3,TRBV7-9,many,TRBD1,TGTGCCAGCAGCATCGACAGGGGCACAGATACGCAGTATTTT,CASSIDRGTDTQYF
TRBJ2-1,TRBV6-5,few,TRBD1,TGTGCCAGCAGTCTGGGTGGACAGGGGAGGGATGAGCAGTTCTTC,CASSLGGQGRDEQFF
TRBJ2-7,TRBV6-5,many,-,TGTGCCAGCAGTTACTCCCCGTACGAGCAGTACTTC,CASSYSPYEQYF
TRBJ2-7,TRBV7-2,few,-,TGTGCCAGCAGCTCTGAAGAGGGGACCTACGAGCAGTACTTC,CASSSEEGTYEQYF
TRBJ2-1,TRBV12-3/TRBV12-4,few,TRBD2,TGTGCCAGCACACTAGCGGGAGCCCCTCAGAATGAGCAGTTCTTC,CASTLAGAPQNEQFF
TRBJ2-7,TRBV5-1,few,-,TGCGCCAGCAGCTTGGCCGAAGTGGACGACGAGCAGTACTTC,CASSLAEVDDEQYF
TRBJ2-2,TRBV14,many,TRBD2,TGTGCCAGCAGCCGCGGACCGGGACTAGTAAGCACCGGGGAGCTGTTTTTT,CASSRGPGLVSTGELFF
TRBJ2-5,TRBV29-1,many,-,TGCAGCGTTGAAATACCAGGGTCAGGGGCAGAGACCCAGTACTTC,CSVEIPGSGAETQYF
TRBJ2-7,TRBV6-2/TRBV6-3,many,-,TGTGCCAGCAGTTGGGGGTACGAGCAGTACTTC,CASSWGYEQYF
TRBJ1-1,TRBV28,-,-,TGTGCCAGCCGGAGCTGGAACACTGAAGCTTTCTTT,CASRSWNTEAFF
TRBJ2-3,TRBV21-1,-,-,TGTGCCAGCAGCCAAAGACTTACTCCGCAGTATTTT,CASSQRLTPQYF
TRBJ2-5,TRBV12-2,many,-,TGTGCAAGTCGCCCGAATGGACAGGGGCAAGAGACCCAGTACTTC,CASRPNGQGQETQYF
TRBJ2-5,TRBV10-3,many,TRBD2,TGTGCCTCCTCCCGACTAGCGGGAGGCGCAGAGACCCAGTACTTC,CASSRLAGGAETQYF
TRBJ1-5,TRBV6-5,many,-,TGTGCCAGCAGTAGCAGGGGAGGTCAGCCCCAGCATTTT,CASSSRGGQPQHF
TRBJ1-6,TRBV6-1,few,-,TGTGCCAGCAGTGACCCGGGCCAAGGCCCTAGCTCCTATAATTCACCCCTCCACTTT,CASSDPGQGPSSYNSPLHF
TRBJ1-5,TRBV7-2,many,-,TGTGCCAGCAGCTCAGGGGCCCATAGCAATCAGCCCCAGCATTTT,CASSSGAHSNQPQHF
TRBJ2-7,TRBV3-1,-,TRBD1,TGTGCCAGCAGCCCCGGACAGGGGATCCACGAGCAGTACTTC,CASSPGQGIHEQYF
TRBJ1-1,TRBV6-5,few,-,TGTGCCAGCAGTTCCCCTCAACCGGCCGGGCTCCCTATGAACACTGAAGCTTTCTTT,CASSSPQPAGLPMNTEAFF
TRBJ2-1,TRBV11-2,few,TRBD2,TGTGCCAGCAGCCCCCGACTAGCCCAAGGGGCCTACAATGAGCAGTTCTTC,CASSPRLAQGAYNEQFF
TRBJ1-2,TRBV29-1,many,TRBD1,TGCAGCGTTGTCGGACAGGAGGACTATGGCTACACCTTC,CSVVGQEDYGYTF
TRBJ2-2,TRBV6-5,many,-,TGTGCCAGCAGTTCCTTTACGGGCCGGGAAAACACCGGGGAGCTGTTTTTT,CASSSFTGRENTGELFF
TRBJ2-7,TRBV27,few,TRBD1,TGTGCCAGCAGTCTACACAGGGACAGGCCCTTCTCCTACGAGCAGTACTTC,CASSLHRDRPFSYEQYF
TRBJ2-6,TRBV12-3/TRBV12-4,many,-,TGTGCCAGCAGGCGAGCTGGGGCCAACGTCCTGACTTTC,CASRRAGANVLTF
TRBJ2-1,TRBV9,few,-,TGTGCCAGCAGCGCGGAGTCGGCTGAGCAGTTCTTC,CASSAESAEQFF
TRBJ1-1,TRBV9,-,-,TGTGCCAGCAGCGACTCAGTTTCTGACACTGAAGCTTTCTTT,CASSDSVSDTEAFF
TRBJ2-3,TRBV12-3/TRBV12-4,few,-,TGTGCCAGCAGTTTACTAGCGCGCACAGATACGCAGTATTTT,CASSLLARTDTQYF
TRBJ1-1,TRBV2,-,TRBD1,TGTGCCAGCAGCAGCCGACAGGGAAAGGCGGCTGAAGCTTTCTTT,CASSSRQGKAAEAFF
TRBJ2-7,TRBV27,many,TRBD1,TGTGCCAGCAGGGGTTATGACAGGGGGGGAAGGGAGCAGTACTTC,CASRGYDRGGREQYF
TRBJ2-4,TRBV12-3/TRBV12-4,many,-,TGTGCCAGCAGTTTAGAACTACCCTTCCTATACTTC,CASSLELPFLYF
TRBJ1-1,TRBV7-9,many,TRBD1,TGTGCCAGCAGCTTTCCGGGACAGGCTTTGAGAAACACTGAAGCTTTCTTT,CASSFPGQALRNTEAFF
TRBJ1-1,TRBV9,-,-,TGTGCCAGCAGCGAACACCCGAACACTGAAGCTTTCTTT,CASSEHPNTEAFF
TRBJ1-1,TRBV29-1,few,-,TGCAGCGTAAACGAGATGAACACTGAAGCTTTCTTT,CSVNEMNTEAFF
TRBJ1-6,TRBV20-1,many,-,TGCAGTGCTAGAGATTACGACTCTTGGAATTCACCCCTCCACTTT,CSARDYDSWNSPLHF
TRBJ1-1,TRBV7-9,-,-,TGTGCCAGCAGCCCGTGGGGGGCGGGCAGCACTGAAGCTTTCTTT,CASSPWGAGSTEAFF
TRBJ2-7,TRBV27,many,-,TGTGCCAGCAGTATCGAGGGGGTCGACGAGCAGTACTTC,CASSIEGVDEQYF
TRBJ1-1,TRBV29-1,-,-,TGCAGCGTAGACGGATCATCGGGGGACACTGAAGCTTTCTTT,CSVDGSSGDTEAFF
TRBJ2-1,TRBV4-3,many,-,TGCGCCAGCAGCCCAGAGCCTGCAGGGAACCCGGGGAATGAGCAGTTCTTC,CASSPEPAGNPGNEQFF
TRBJ1-5,TRBV7-9,many,-,TGTGCCAGCAGCTTTACGGGACAAGGCAATCAGCCCCAGCATTTT,CASSFTGQGNQPQHF
TRBJ1-6,TRBV5-1,few,TRBD1,TGCGCCAGCAGCTCTCGACAGGGACAGCTTAATTCACCCCTCCACTTT,CASSSRQGQLNSPLHF
TRBJ2-7,TRBV5-4,few,TRBD2,TGTGCCAGCAGATCCGGCGGGGGGAGCTCCTACGAGCAGTACTTC,CASRSGGGSSYEQYF
TRBJ2-7,TRBV27,-,TRBD1,TGTGCCAGCACCCTAACCGGGACAGGTACCTACGAGCAGTACTTC,CASTLTGTGTYEQYF
TRBJ1-5,TRBV6-6,few,TRBD1,TGTGCCAGCAGCCTGGGACAGACGGGCAATCAGCCCCAGCATTTT,CASSLGQTGNQPQHF
TRBJ1-5,TRBV18,-,TRBD1,TGTGCCAGCTCCCTAACCGGACAGGAGAACAATCAGCCCCAGCATTTT,CASSLTGQENNQPQHF
TRBJ2-1,TRBV14,many,-,TGTGCCAGCAGCCAAGCCGGTGGGGTGGTTGAGCAGTTCTTC,CASSQAGGVVEQFF
TRBJ2-7,TRBV29-1,many,TRBD2,TGCAGCGTTGGACCGGGAGGGAGCTCCTACGAGCAGTACTTC,CSVGPGGSSYEQYF
TRBJ2-1,TRBV20-1,many,TRBD1,TGCAGTGCTATGCATGGCCAGGGGGCTAAGAATGAGCAGTTCTTC,CSAMHGQGAKNEQFF
TRBJ2-3,TRBV3-1,-,-,TGTGCCAGCAGCCAAGATCTGCGGATCACAGATACGCAGTATTTT,CASSQDLRITDTQYF
TRBJ2-1,TRBV6-2/TRBV6-3,-,-,TGTGCCAGCAAAGGCGCAATCTCCTACAATGAGCAGTTCTTC,CASKGAISYNEQFF